This is a list of T cell receptor beta chains from one sample in a study of T-cell reconstitution after alpha-beta-depleted transplantation in children. One entry per CDR3 protein results from TCRdb running MiXCR on the PCR reads. Found here are 600,000 to 700,000 distinct CDR3 sequences, 13% of them singletons; the top ten hold 0.79%. Sequencing used PBMCs, obtained before TCRalphabeta/CD19-depleted stem cell transplant. The receptors come from a girl aged 2-9 years with congenital amegakaryocytic thrombocytopenia, due to receive a stem cell transplant. Both conserved end residues are part of each CDR3. D genes are given only for firm matches. Size values are once, few and many counts, or a class for expanded clones, and some rows have none.

NA,TRBJ2-4,NA,15,TRBV28,CASTESVSPGNIQYF
few,TRBJ2-5,NA,15,TRBV7-8,CASSLVMGVGETQYF
few,TRBJ2-1,TRBD2,18,TRBV5-1,CASSTEGPGGSPANEQFF
NA,TRBJ2-1,NA,17,TRBV20-1,CSASFFSPGLSYNEQFF
few,TRBJ2-1,TRBD2,14,TRBV5-1,CASSLVGRNNEQFF
once,TRBJ2-7,TRBD2,15,TRBV27,CASSSPGLAAYEQHF
many,TRBJ2-1,NA,12,TRBV5-1,CASSLGESEQFF
many,TRBJ2-5,TRBD1,15,TRBV12-3/TRBV12-4,CASSPPGTGKETQYF
many,TRBJ2-2,NA,14,TRBV29-1,CSVMGSANTGELFF
NA,TRBJ2-7,NA,14,TRBV20-1,CSAITGTSSYEQYF
NA,TRBJ2-2,TRBD2,15,TRBV5-1,CASKPSGSPTGELFF
many,TRBJ1-1,NA,15,TRBV5-1,CASSFLGRGNTEAFF
few,TRBJ2-1,NA,13,TRBV11-3,CATSRGSGDEQFF
many,TRBJ1-6,NA,13,TRBV27,CASSLRGHSPLHF
NA,TRBJ2-7,TRBD1,18,TRBV5-1,CASSLPGQRGTDTYEQYF
NA,TRBJ2-7,TRBD2,13,TRBV20-1,CSAVAGGTYEQYF
NA,TRBJ2-7,NA,15,TRBV14,CASSQLLEGPYEQYF
few,TRBJ2-3,TRBD2,18,TRBV11-2,CASSYPEGLAGTGDTQYF
few,TRBJ2-7,TRBD1,15,TRBV4-1,CASSQDTGGSYEQYF
many,TRBJ2-7,NA,15,TRBV5-1,CASSPRSQGLDEQYF
many,TRBJ2-1,NA,15,TRBV12-3/TRBV12-4,CASSSKTDGYNEQFF
few,TRBJ1-2,NA,14,TRBV5-6,CASSLRTDLEGYTF
NA,TRBJ2-3,NA,13,TRBV10-3,CAISSTSTDTQYF
NA,TRBJ2-7,NA,15,TRBV7-8,CASSLDPRQDHEQYF
NA,TRBJ2-3,NA,16,TRBV6-2/TRBV6-3,CASREAPGLSTDTQYF
many,TRBJ2-7,NA,15,TRBV5-1,CASSYQGVRYYEQYF
once,TRBJ2-3,TRBD2,16,TRBV20-1,CRRPYSGSTSTDTQYF
many,TRBJ2-7,NA,14,TRBV12-3/TRBV12-4,CASSYTGKGVEQYF
NA,TRBJ2-1,NA,17,TRBV5-6,CASFSRRGVAEHNEQFF
many,TRBJ1-6,NA,14,TRBV5-1,CASSFRATDSPLHF
NA,TRBJ2-1,NA,15,TRBV9,CASSSDGGSYNEQFF
NA,TRBJ1-4,TRBD1,15,TRBV28,CASSETGTGDEKLFF
many,TRBJ2-2,TRBD2,16,TRBV4-1,CASSQVGTSTPGELFF
NA,TRBJ2-1,TRBD2,17,TRBV7-2,CASSLLGGLAAYNEQFF
few,TRBJ2-7,TRBD1,16,TRBV7-8,CASSLDRAPASYEQYF
NA,TRBJ2-1,NA,16,TRBV20-1,CSAPATTPSSYNEQFF
many,TRBJ2-1,TRBD1,14,TRBV10-3,CAIGQAKVYNEQFF
many,TRBJ1-5,TRBD1,15,TRBV6-5,CASSSTGEGNQPQHF
many,TRBJ2-1,TRBD2,13,TRBV7-9,CASSFSSGTLEFF
many,TRBJ2-7,NA,14,TRBV27,CASSLSATMYEQYF
NA,TRBJ1-4,NA,15,TRBV5-1,CASSLGVGADEKLFF
NA,TRBJ2-7,TRBD1,18,TRBV6-1,CASGPGQGKQGPKFKQYF